A single T cell receptor (beta chain) is shown here with its context. The data originate from a study of blood T cell repertoires in COVID-19. Study background: Specimens from acute and convalescent COVID-19 originated in the United States, Italy and Spain.

The cohort comprised adults aged 18 to 89 years residing in approximately 25 US areas. Participants' own reports of clinical history determined their cohort assignment. Two consecutive negative NP/OP PCR tests, clearance, or resolved symptoms defined Cohort 3 recovery. Profiling relied on immunoSEQ multiplex PCR, and the TCRdb table lists in-frame clones only, not all of them. The repertoire holds roughly 330,000 clones, with about 87% as singletons. This clonotype originated in a woman in her twenties or thirties who had recovered from COVID-19. Sample: PBMCs or T cells enriched from blood (not recorded which).

CDR3 residues: CASTGRRGPDEQFF. As DNA, the CDR3 is TGTGCCAGCACCGGGAGGCGGGGGCCCGATGAGCAGTTCTTC. The rearrangement links TRBV5-5 to TRBJ2-1; tentatively, D is TRBD2 (7 bases). CDR1 and CDR2 (germline): SGHKS, YYEKEE (reference sequence). The CDR3 contains 14 residues. Trimming left V 6 bases short and J 8 bases short, with 18 bases between.